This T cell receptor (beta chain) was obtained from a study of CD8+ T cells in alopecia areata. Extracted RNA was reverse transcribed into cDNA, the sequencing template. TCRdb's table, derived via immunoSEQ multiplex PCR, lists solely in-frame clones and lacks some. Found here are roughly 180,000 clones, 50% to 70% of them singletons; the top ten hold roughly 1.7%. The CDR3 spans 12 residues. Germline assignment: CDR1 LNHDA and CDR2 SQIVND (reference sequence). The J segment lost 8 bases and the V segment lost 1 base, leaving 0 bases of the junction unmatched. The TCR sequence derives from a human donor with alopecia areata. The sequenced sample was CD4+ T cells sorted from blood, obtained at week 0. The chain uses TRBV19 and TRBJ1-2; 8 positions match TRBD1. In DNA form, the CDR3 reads TGTGCCAGTAGTATAGCAGGGGGCGGCTACACCTTC. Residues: CASSIAGGGYTF. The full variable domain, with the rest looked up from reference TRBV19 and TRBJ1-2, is DGGITQSPKYLFRKEGQNVTLSCEQNLNHDAMYWYRQDPGQGLRLIYYSQIVNDFQKGDIAEGYSVSREKKESFPLTVTSAQKNPTAFYLCASSIAGGGYTFGSGTRLTVV.